Sequencing of this TCR beta chain was carried out in a study of regulatory T cells in long-lasting Graves disease. Study-wide background: Antithyroid drug intake by newly diagnosed Graves' patients had lasted under 3 months.

Findings and caveats of the study: Newly diagnosed disease favored TRBV20-1 and TRBJ2-1 over persistent disease.

This clonotype showed up many times. Its antigen remains unknown. This CDR3 has 11 amino acids. Trimming shortened V by 7 bases and J by 3 bases, and 7 bases separated the two germline ends. CDR1 and CDR2 from the germline V gene are MDHEN and SYDVKM. Sample time point: newly diagnosed GD, antithyroid drugs for less than 3 months. TCR sequences were obtained from RNA taken from PBMCs. Relying on iRepertoire HTBI primers and Arm-PCR of CDR3 regions, the team built TCR beta libraries. Using its own MiXCR run on the multiplex PCR reads, TCRdb lists one record per CDR3 protein. The data hold 400,000 to 500,000 distinct CDR3 sequences, with less than 15% observed a single time. These data are also associated with another study on T cells in Graves' hyperthyroidism and ophthalmopathy. That paper adds: Carried out on the TCR CDR3, a first-round RT-PCR used the HTBI primer set. Most thyroid clonotypes expanded above 0.001 were also detected in blood.

Specimen: peripheral blood mononuclear cells (PBMCs), collected at new diagnosis, from a patient treated with antithyroid drugs. This rearrangement joins TRBV28 to TRBJ2-7; no firm D call. This TCR was recovered from a woman aged 45-65 years with Graves disease. The CDR3 sequence: CASNNYYEQYF. DNA for the CDR3: TGTGCCAGCAATAACTACTACGAGCAGTACTTC.